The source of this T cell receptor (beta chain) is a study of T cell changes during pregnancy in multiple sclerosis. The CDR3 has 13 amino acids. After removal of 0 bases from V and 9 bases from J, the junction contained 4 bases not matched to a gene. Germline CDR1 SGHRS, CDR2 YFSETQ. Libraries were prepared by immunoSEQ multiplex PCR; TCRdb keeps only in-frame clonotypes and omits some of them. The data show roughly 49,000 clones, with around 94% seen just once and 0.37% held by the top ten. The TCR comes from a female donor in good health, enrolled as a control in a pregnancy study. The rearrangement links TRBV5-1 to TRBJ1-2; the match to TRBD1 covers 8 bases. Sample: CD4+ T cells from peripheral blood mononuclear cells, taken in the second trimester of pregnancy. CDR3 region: CASSLGTGISYTF. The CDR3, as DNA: TGCGCCAGCAGCTTGGGGACAGGGATAAGCTACACCTTC.